This T cell receptor (beta chain) was sequenced in a study of blood T cells in healthy people across ages. The sample providers were healthy Caucasian people from Russia, aged about 6 to 95. Total RNA extracted from each sample amounted to at least 6 micrograms. Details on this clonotype: The antigen remains undetermined.

Study-wide points: Possibly, changes in expanded clonotypes were confounded because donor CMV status was unknown.

PCR was performed a second time for about 6 to 11 cycles using a sample-barcoded 5' primer and a J-beta primer mix. There were at least 3 million CDR3-containing paired-end reads obtained from each sample. MiXCR, run by TCRdb on the 5' RACE reads, gives a single entry per CDR3 protein. The sample holds about 780,000 distinct CDR3 sequences, around half seen once. Germline V lookup: CDR1 SGHRS, CDR2 YFSETQ. Trimming left V 0 bases short and J 7 bases short, with 14 bases between. This CDR3 contains 15 residues. The sequence came from an elderly man in good health. This rearrangement joins TRBV5-1 to TRBJ1-5; D gene unclear. Sequencing was done on a sample of blood. The CDR3 sequence: CASSLGGVGNQPQHF. In DNA, the CDR3 is TGCGCCAGCAGCTTGGGGGGTGTCGGGAACCAGCCCCAGCATTTT.